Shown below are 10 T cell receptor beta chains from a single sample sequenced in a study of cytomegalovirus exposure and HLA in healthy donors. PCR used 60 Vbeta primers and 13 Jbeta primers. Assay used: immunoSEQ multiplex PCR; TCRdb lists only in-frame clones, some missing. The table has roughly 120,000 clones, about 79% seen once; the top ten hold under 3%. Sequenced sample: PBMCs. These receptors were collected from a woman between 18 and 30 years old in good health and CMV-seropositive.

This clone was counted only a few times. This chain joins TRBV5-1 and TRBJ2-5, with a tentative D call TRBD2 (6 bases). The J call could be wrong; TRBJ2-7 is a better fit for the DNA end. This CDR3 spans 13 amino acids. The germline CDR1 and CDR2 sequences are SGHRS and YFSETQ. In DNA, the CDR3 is TGCGCCAGCAGCTTGGTCCGGGGGAGCGAGCAGTACTTC. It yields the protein CASSLVRGSEQYF.

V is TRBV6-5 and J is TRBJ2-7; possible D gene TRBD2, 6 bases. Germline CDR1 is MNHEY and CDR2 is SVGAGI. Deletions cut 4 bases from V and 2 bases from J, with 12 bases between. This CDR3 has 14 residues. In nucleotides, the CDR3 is TGTGCCAGCAGTTCCCTGGGCGGGACCTACGAGCAGTACTTC. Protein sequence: CASSSLGGTYEQYF.

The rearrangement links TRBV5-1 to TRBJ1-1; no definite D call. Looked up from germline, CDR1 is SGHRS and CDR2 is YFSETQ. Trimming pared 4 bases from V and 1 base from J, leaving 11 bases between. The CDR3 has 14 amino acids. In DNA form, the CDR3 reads TGCGCCAGCAGCCTGGCGGGGAGGAACACTGAAGCTTTCTTT. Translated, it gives CASSLAGRNTEAFF.

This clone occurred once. The CDR3 DNA reads as TGTGCCAGCAGCTCGACTCCTAGCGGGGGGATTGAGACCCAGTACTTC. It codes for CASSSTPSGGIETQYF. The chain uses TRBV7-6 and TRBJ2-5; 11 positions match TRBD2. Germline values: CDR1 SGHVS, CDR2 FNYEAQ. The junction had 9 bases not matched to a gene; V was cut back by 4 bases and J by 5 bases. The length of the CDR3 is 16 residues. Supplemented by reference TRBV7-6 and TRBJ2-5, the full variable domain reads GAGVSQSPRYKVTKRGQDVALRCDPISGHVSLYWYRQALGQGPEFLTYFNYEAQQDKSGLPNDRFSAERPEGSISTLTIQRTEQRDSAMYRCASSSTPSGGIETQYFGPGTRLLVL.

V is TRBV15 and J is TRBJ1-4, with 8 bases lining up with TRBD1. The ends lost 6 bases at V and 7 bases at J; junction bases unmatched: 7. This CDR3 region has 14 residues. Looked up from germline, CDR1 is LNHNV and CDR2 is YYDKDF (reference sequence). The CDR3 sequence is CATRLRGLPEKLFF. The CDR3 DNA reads TGTGCCACCAGACTCAGGGGGCTTCCTGAAAAACTGTTTTTT.

The CDR3 here is CASSQEGGAYYEQYF. DNA for the CDR3: TGTGCCAGCAGCCAAGAGGGTGGGGCCTACTACGAGCAGTACTTC. V and J are TRBV4-2 and TRBJ2-7, with a tentative D call TRBD1 (5 bases). With 0 bases removed from V and 3 bases from J, the gap between germline ends came to 12 bases. Looked up from germline, CDR1 is LGHNA and CDR2 is YNFKEQ. CDR3 length: 15 amino acids.

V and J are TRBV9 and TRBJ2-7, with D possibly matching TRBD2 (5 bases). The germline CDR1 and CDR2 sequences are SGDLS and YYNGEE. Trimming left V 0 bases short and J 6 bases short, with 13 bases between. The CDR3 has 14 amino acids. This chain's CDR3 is CASSVAEGLSEQYF. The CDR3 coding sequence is TGTGCCAGCAGCGTAGCTGAGGGTCTAAGCGAGCAGTACTTC.

CDR3 sequence: CATSRDSGTGSDTQYF. The CDR3 DNA is TGTGCCACCAGCAGAGATTCCGGGACAGGGTCAGATACGCAGTATTTT. The V and J genes are TRBV15 and TRBJ2-3, with TRBD1 matching 9 bases. The CDR3 extends over 16 amino acids. V gave up 0 bases and J gave up 4 bases; unmatched junction bases: 5. Germline assignment: CDR1 LNHNV and CDR2 YYDKDF (reference sequence).

The CDR3 nucleotides are TGTGCCAGCAGCTTAGCGGTAGCGGGGGGCACAGATACGCAGTATTTT. Translating gives CASSLAVAGGTDTQYF. This chain uses TRBV11-2 with TRBJ2-3; 9 bases line up with TRBD2. V lost 1 base, J lost 1 base, and 3 bases stayed unmatched. CDR1 is SGHAT, CDR2 FQNNGV, per germline. The CDR3 spans 16 residues.

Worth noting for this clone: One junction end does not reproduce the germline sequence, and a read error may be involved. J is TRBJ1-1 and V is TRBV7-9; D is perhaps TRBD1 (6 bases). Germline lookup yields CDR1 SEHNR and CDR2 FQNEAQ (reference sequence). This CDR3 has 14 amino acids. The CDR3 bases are TGTGTCAGCAGCACGCGGACAGCCCACACTGAAGCTTTCTTT. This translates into CVSSTRTAHTEAFF. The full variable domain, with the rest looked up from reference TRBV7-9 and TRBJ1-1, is DTGVSQNPRHKITKRGQNVTFRCDPISEHNRLYWYRQTLGQGPEFLTYFQNEAQLEKSRLLSDRFSAERPKGSFSTLEIQRTEQGDSAMYLCVSSTRTAHTEAFFGQGTRLTVV.